The clone carrying this T cell receptor (beta chain) came up once. The source of the sample is a study of CD8 T cells in Susac syndrome. It was with random hexamers that roughly 0.5 to 1 ug RNA was reverse transcribed. Across 54 Vbeta and 13 Jbeta, TCR beta CDR3 was amplified with immunoSEQ multiplex PCR. Via MiXCR, TCRdb re-called the immunoSEQ multiplex PCR reads, giving one row per CDR3 protein. The table records a few hundred thousand distinct CDR3 sequences, around 90% of them present only once. CD8+ and CD4+ blood T cells underwent TCR beta sequencing. Treatment-naive patients with stable or active relapsing-remitting disease were the multiple sclerosis controls. TEMRA cells were FACS-enriched, unlike CD8+ and CD4+ T cells, which were negatively isolated. The TCR originated in a human donor with multiple sclerosis. The specimen was CD8+ T cells from PBMCs.

CDR3 sequence: CATTGLDRGLLNTEAFF. CDR3 in DNA: TGTGCCACTACTGGTTTGGACAGGGGCCTCCTGAACACTGAAGCTTTCTTT. V usage is TRBV2 and J usage is TRBJ1-1; 9 nucleotides align to TRBD1. Per germline, CDR1 SNHLY and CDR2 FYNNEI. Trimming took 10 bases from V and 0 from J; bases not matched to a gene: 15. This CDR3 spans 17 amino acids.